The clone carrying this T cell receptor beta chain counts as medium-sized. This sample stems from a study of spatial heterogeneity in lung cancer. Time point here: sample taken at primary tumor resection. The donor group consisted of under 95 patients who had untreated, early-stage non-small cell lung cancer. Using its own MiXCR run on the 5' RACE reads, TCRdb lists one record per CDR3 protein. The data contain 30,000 to 45,000 distinct CDR3 sequences, 3% to 3.5% of them singletons. This CDR3 contains 12 residues. The V segment lost 5 bases and the J segment 12 bases; nucleotides outside the gene matches: 8. CDR1 and CDR2 from the germline V gene are SNHLY and FYNNEI.

The source is a male donor with early-stage non-small cell lung cancer. The chain recombines TRBV2 with TRBJ1-1, with TRBD1 matching over 8 bases. Source: normal lung tissue next to the tumor, taken at surgery. The CDR3 loop is CASSSDRGPSFF. CDR3 sequence (DNA): TGTGCCAGCAGTTCTGACAGGGGCCCGTCTTTCTTT.